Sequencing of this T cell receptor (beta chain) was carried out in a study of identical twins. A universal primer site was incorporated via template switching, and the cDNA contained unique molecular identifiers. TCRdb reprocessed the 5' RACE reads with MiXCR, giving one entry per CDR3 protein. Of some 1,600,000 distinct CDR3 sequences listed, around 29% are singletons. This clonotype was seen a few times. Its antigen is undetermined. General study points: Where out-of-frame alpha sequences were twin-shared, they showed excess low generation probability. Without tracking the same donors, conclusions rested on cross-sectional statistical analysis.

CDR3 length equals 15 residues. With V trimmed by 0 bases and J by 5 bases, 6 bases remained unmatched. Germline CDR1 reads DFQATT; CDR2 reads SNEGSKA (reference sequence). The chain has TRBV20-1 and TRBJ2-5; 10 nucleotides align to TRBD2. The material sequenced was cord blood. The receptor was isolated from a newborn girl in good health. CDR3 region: CSARDSSGSLETQYF. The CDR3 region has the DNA TGCAGTGCTAGAGATTCTAGCGGGAGTTTGGAGACCCAGTACTTC.